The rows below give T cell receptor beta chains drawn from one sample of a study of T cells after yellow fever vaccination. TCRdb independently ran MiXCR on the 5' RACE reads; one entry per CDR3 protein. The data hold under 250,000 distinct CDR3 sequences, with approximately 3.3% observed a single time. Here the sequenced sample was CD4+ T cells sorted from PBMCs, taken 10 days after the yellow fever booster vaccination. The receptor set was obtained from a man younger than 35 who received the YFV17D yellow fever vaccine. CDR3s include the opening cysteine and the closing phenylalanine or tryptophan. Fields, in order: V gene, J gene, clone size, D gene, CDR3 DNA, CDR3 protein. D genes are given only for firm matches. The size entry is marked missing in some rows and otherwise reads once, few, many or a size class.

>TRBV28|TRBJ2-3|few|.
TGTGCCAGCAGTTTGGTTGGGACTAGCACAGATACGCAGTATTTT
CASSLVGTSTDTQYF
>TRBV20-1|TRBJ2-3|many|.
TGCAGTGCTAGACACCGGGGGAGCCTGCTCACAGATACGCAGTATTTT
CSARHRGSLLTDTQYF
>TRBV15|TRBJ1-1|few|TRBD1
TGTGCCACCAGCAGACCAACAGGGGTAACTGAAGCTTTCTTT
CATSRPTGVTEAFF
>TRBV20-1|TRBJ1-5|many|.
TGCAGTGCTAGAGTCGAAGGGGGGGTGGGCAATCAGCCCCAGCATTTT
CSARVEGGVGNQPQHF
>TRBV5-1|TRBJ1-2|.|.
TGCGCCAGCAGCTTGTCTCAAGATGGCTACACCTTC
CASSLSQDGYTF
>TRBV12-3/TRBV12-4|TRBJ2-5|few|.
TGTGCCAGCAGTTCTCTCTCTATCCAAGAGACCCAGTACTTC
CASSSLSIQETQYF
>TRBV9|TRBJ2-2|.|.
TGTGCCAGCAGCGGGGACCTGTGGGGTCACACCGGGGAGCTGTTTTTT
CASSGDLWGHTGELFF
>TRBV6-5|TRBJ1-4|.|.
TGTGCCAGCAGCCGCGACAGGCGGAATGAAAAACTGTTTTTT
CASSRDRRNEKLFF
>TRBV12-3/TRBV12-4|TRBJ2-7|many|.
TGTGCCAGCAGTCCAGGACACCTCTACGAGCAGTACTTC
CASSPGHLYEQYF
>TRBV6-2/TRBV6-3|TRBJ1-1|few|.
TGTGCCAGCAGTAAGAGGGGTAACACTGAAGCTTTCTTT
CASSKRGNTEAFF
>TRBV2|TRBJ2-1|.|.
TGTGCCAGCAGTGGACAAGTTTACAATGAGCAGTTCTTC
CASSGQVYNEQFF
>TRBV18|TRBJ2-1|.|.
TGTGCCAGCTCACCGTCCGGGTTGGACAATGAGCAGTTCTTC
CASSPSGLDNEQFF
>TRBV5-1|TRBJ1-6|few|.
TGCGCCAGCAGCGAGTCAGGGGTTTCACCCCTCCACTTT
CASSESGVSPLHF
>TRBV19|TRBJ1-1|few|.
TGTGCCAGCCGTCCCGGAGGGATGAACACTGAAGCTTTCTTT
CASRPGGMNTEAFF
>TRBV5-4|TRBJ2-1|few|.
TGTGCCAGCAGCTTGGGGGGCGATCCGTACAATGAGCAGTTCTTC
CASSLGGDPYNEQFF
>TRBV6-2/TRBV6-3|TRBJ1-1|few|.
TGTGCCAGCAGTTACTCGATTCGGTCCACTGAAGCTTTCTTT
CASSYSIRSTEAFF
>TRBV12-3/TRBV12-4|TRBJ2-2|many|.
TGTGCCAGCAGTTTAGGGGTCCCAACGAACACCGGGGAGCTGTTTTTT
CASSLGVPTNTGELFF
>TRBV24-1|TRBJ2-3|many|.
TGTGCCACCAGTGATTTGGGTGGTGTCGGGGACGTGCATACGCAGTATTTT
CATSDLGGVGDVHTQYF
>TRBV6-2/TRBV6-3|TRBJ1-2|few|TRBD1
TGTGCCAGCAGTTCCCGGGACAGGGCTGATGGCTACACCTTC
CASSSRDRADGYTF
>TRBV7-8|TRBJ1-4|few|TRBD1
TGTGCCAGCAGCTTAGTGGGACAGAACGAAAAACTGTTTTTT
CASSLVGQNEKLFF
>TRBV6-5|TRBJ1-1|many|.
TGTGCCAGCAGTTCGACAGGCGGGAACACTGAAGCTTTCTTT
CASSSTGGNTEAFF
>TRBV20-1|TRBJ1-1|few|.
TGCAGTGCTAGAGCAGGGAGCGTGAACACTGAAGCTTTCTTT
CSARAGSVNTEAFF
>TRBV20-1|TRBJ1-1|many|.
TGCAGTGCTAGACGCCAACCTGAGAACACTGAAGCTTTCTTT
CSARRQPENTEAFF
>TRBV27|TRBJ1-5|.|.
TGTGCCAGCAGTAGGGCAGGGGAGTCTCAGCCCCAGCATTTT
CASSRAGESQPQHF
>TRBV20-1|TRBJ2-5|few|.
TGCAGTGCTAGTCCCCGGGGGGCTACTTGGGAGACCCAGTACTTC
CSASPRGATWETQYF
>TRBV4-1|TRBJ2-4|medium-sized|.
TGCGCCACCTCGGGTGCGGGCTTTCTGGCCAAAAACATTCAGTACTTC
CATSGAGFLAKNIQYF
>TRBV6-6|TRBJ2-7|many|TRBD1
TGTGCCAGCAGTCCGAGGACAGGGCGCTACGAGCAGTACTTC
CASSPRTGRYEQYF
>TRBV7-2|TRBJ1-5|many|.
TGTGCCAGCAGCTTAGACGGCCGCAACAATCAGCCCCAGCATTTT
CASSLDGRNNQPQHF
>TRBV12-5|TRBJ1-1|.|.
TGTGCTAGTGGGGTACAGGGGAACACTGAAGCTTTCTTT
CASGVQGNTEAFF
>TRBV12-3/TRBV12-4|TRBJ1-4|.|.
TGTGCCAGCAGGCCAAACAGGGATGAAAAACTGTTTTTT
CASRPNRDEKLFF
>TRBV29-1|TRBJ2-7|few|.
TGCAGCGTCGCTTCGGGGACCTACGAGCAGTACTTC
CSVASGTYEQYF
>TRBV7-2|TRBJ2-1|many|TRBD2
TGTGCCAGCAGATTAATAGCGGGGACCTTCAATGAGCAGTTCTTC
CASRLIAGTFNEQFF
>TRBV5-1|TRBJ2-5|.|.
TGCGCCAGCAGCTTGGAGGGACCCAAGACCCAGTACTTC
CASSLEGPKTQYF
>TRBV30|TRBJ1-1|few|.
TGTGCCTGGGCGACAGCTATGAACACTGAAGCTTTCTTT
CAWATAMNTEAFF
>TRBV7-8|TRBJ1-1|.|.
TGTGCCAGCAGCTTTACCGGGGGCGACACTGAAGCTTTCTTT
CASSFTGGDTEAFF
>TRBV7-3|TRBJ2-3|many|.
TGTGCCAGCAGCTTGGGGACTAGCACAGATACGCAGTATTTT
CASSLGTSTDTQYF
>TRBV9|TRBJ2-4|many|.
TGTGCCAGCAGCGTAGTCCCCGGGGAAGGCAAAAACATTCAGTACTTC
CASSVVPGEGKNIQYF
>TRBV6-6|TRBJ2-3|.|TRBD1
TGTGCCAGCGCTAACAGCTTGGGACAGGGACCAGATACGCAGTATTTT
CASANSLGQGPDTQYF
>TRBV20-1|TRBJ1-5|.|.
TGCAGTGCTAGAGGAGCAGGTGCTTGGCAGCCCCAGCATTTT
CSARGAGAWQPQHF
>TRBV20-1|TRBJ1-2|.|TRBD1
TGCAGTGCTCCTTCCCAGACAGGGGAGGGCTACACCTTC
CSAPSQTGEGYTF
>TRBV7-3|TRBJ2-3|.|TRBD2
TGTGCCAGCAGTGGGGGGACTAGACGCACAGATACGCAGTATTTT
CASSGGTRRTDTQYF
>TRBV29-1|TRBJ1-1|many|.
TGCAGCGTTGAAGACCGGAGGACTGAAGCTTTCTTT
CSVEDRRTEAFF
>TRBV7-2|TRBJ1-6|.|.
TGTGCCAGCAGCTTAGGGGTGGGGGATTCACCCCTCCACTTT
CASSLGVGDSPLHF
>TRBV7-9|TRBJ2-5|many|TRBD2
TGTGCCAGCAGCTTTCTCAGCGGGGAAGAGACCCAGTACTTC
CASSFLSGEETQYF
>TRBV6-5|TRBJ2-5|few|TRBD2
TGTGCCAGCAGTTACTCGATGGGACTAGCTATTGAGACCCAGTACTTC
CASSYSMGLAIETQYF